The 6 T cell receptor beta chains presented below share a single source sample, sequenced in a study of beta chain features in type 1 diabetes. Every isolated RNA sample was fully reverse transcribed, so sequencing captured expressed TCRB transcripts. Generated by immunoSEQ multiplex PCR, the TCRdb table keeps only in-frame clones and is missing some. The sample shows approximately 380,000 clones, around 15% of them seen only once. Sequencing input: naive CD4+ T cells from blood. These receptors all stem from a woman aged 18 to 35 in good health.

This clone came up a few times. The genes are TRBV4-2 and TRBJ2-5; D is undetermined. The germline V gene has CDR1 LGHNA and CDR2 YNFKEQ. CDR3 length: 14 amino acids. V was shortened by 0 bases and J by 2 bases, with 7 bases between the two germline ends. CDR3 in amino acids: CASSQDWQQETQYF. CDR3 nucleotides: TGTGCCAGCAGCCAAGATTGGCAGCAAGAGACCCAGTACTTC.

The V call is TRBV25-1, the J call TRBJ2-1, with D unresolved. Germline CDR1 reads MGHDK; CDR2 reads SYGVNS. The germline V and J ends were trimmed by 6 bases and 0 bases, with 9 bases remaining between them. This CDR3 has 14 amino acids. CDR3 amino acids: CASSLESSYNEQFF. CDR3 sequence (DNA): TGTGCCAGCAGCCTAGAAAGCTCCTACAATGAGCAGTTCTTC.

The rearrangement joins TRBV4-2 to TRBJ2-3; a possible D gene is TRBD1 (5 bases). V was pared by 2 bases and J by 2 bases, with 11 bases between. Germline CDR1 is LGHNA and CDR2 is YNFKEQ. CDR3 length: 15 residues. The CDR3 loop reads CASSQPQGLTDTQYF. As DNA, the CDR3 is TGTGCCAGCAGCCAACCCCAGGGTCTCACAGATACGCAGTATTTT.

The chain combines TRBV2 with TRBJ1-5; D gene uncertain. Germline V gene lookup returns CDR1 SNHLY and CDR2 FYNNEI. V was cut by 5 bases and J by 4 bases, with 9 bases left in between. The CDR3 has 13 residues. In DNA form, the CDR3 reads TGTGCCAGCAGTCATCGGGAGAATCAGCCCCAGCATTTT. Amino acid sequence: CASSHRENQPQHF.

The V call is TRBV5-4, the J call TRBJ1-2; D remains unclear. CDR1 is SGHNT, CDR2 YYREEE, per germline (reference sequence). CDR3 length equals 15 residues. With 6 bases removed from V and 4 bases from J, the gap between germline ends came to 19 bases. The CDR3 DNA reads as TGTGCCAGCACCCCCGAAGGATCCCGCGGCTATGGCTACACCTTC. It yields the protein CASTPEGSRGYGYTF.

This chain connects TRBV25-1 to TRBJ2-4; 9 bases match TRBD1. The CDR3 is made up of 14 amino acids. Per the germline V gene, CDR1 is MGHDK and CDR2 is SYGVNS. V dropped 4 bases and J dropped 5; count of bases not matched to a gene: 3. CDR3 in DNA: TGTGCCAGCAGTGGGGACAGGGCCCAAAACATTCAGTACTTC. It encodes CASSGDRAQNIQYF.